Below, one TCR beta chain is given with its context. The antigen is not known. Using immunoSEQ multiplex PCR, the repertoire was profiled, and TCRdb retains in-frame clones only, with some absent. The table records 55,000 to 65,000 clones, around 80% of them present only once. The data were taken from a study of T cells in tumors after PD-1 blockade. As for the study in general: Excluded were patients with checkpoint blockade, immunosuppressants, or radiotherapy or other anti-cancer therapy within 4 weeks. Some patients also took daily vismodegib 150 mg during anti-PD-1 treatment. Findings and limits, study-wide: Peripheral recruitment is suggested, as some novel exhausted tumor clones were in pre-treatment blood.

CDR3 size: 14 residues. Germline V gene data show CDR1 as LGHDT and CDR2 as YNNKEL (reference sequence). The germline V and J ends were trimmed by 3 bases and 3 bases, with 12 bases remaining between them. The chain combines TRBV3-1 (or the pseudogene TRBV3-2) with TRBJ2-7, with D tentatively TRBD2 (5 bases). The clonotype was recovered from a human donor with basal cell carcinoma. Sequencing used PBMCs, obtained before anti-PD-1 treatment. The DNA for the CDR3 is TGTGCCAGCAGCCACATCCTGAGGGACTACGAGCAGTACTTC. This encodes CASSHILRDYEQYF.